This T cell receptor (beta chain) was sequenced for a study of patients and donors after allogeneic stem cell transplantation. This clonotype was observed many times. TCRdb re-called the RT-PCR reads through MiXCR, storing one row per CDR3 protein. The data contain fewer than 30,000 distinct CDR3 sequences, 7.5% to 9% of them singletons. CDR1 and CDR2 (germline): SEHNR, FQNEAQ (reference sequence). The CDR3 is made up of 16 amino acids. V lost 4 bases to trimming and J lost 3 bases; unmatched junction nucleotides: 8. Sequenced input: blood, either unsorted or a sorted T cell fraction (not recorded which). The rearrangement uses TRBV7-9 and TRBJ2-5; 10 bases are shared with TRBD1. The TCR was taken from a human donor who was either an allogeneic HSCT recipient or a stem cell or donor lymphocyte infusion donor (not recorded which). It is not recorded whose cells these are; they may come from a transplant donor. The CDR3, as DNA: TGTGCCAGCAGCTCAGGGACAGGGGCGGTAGAAGAGACCCAGTACTTC. It translates to CASSSGTGAVEETQYF.